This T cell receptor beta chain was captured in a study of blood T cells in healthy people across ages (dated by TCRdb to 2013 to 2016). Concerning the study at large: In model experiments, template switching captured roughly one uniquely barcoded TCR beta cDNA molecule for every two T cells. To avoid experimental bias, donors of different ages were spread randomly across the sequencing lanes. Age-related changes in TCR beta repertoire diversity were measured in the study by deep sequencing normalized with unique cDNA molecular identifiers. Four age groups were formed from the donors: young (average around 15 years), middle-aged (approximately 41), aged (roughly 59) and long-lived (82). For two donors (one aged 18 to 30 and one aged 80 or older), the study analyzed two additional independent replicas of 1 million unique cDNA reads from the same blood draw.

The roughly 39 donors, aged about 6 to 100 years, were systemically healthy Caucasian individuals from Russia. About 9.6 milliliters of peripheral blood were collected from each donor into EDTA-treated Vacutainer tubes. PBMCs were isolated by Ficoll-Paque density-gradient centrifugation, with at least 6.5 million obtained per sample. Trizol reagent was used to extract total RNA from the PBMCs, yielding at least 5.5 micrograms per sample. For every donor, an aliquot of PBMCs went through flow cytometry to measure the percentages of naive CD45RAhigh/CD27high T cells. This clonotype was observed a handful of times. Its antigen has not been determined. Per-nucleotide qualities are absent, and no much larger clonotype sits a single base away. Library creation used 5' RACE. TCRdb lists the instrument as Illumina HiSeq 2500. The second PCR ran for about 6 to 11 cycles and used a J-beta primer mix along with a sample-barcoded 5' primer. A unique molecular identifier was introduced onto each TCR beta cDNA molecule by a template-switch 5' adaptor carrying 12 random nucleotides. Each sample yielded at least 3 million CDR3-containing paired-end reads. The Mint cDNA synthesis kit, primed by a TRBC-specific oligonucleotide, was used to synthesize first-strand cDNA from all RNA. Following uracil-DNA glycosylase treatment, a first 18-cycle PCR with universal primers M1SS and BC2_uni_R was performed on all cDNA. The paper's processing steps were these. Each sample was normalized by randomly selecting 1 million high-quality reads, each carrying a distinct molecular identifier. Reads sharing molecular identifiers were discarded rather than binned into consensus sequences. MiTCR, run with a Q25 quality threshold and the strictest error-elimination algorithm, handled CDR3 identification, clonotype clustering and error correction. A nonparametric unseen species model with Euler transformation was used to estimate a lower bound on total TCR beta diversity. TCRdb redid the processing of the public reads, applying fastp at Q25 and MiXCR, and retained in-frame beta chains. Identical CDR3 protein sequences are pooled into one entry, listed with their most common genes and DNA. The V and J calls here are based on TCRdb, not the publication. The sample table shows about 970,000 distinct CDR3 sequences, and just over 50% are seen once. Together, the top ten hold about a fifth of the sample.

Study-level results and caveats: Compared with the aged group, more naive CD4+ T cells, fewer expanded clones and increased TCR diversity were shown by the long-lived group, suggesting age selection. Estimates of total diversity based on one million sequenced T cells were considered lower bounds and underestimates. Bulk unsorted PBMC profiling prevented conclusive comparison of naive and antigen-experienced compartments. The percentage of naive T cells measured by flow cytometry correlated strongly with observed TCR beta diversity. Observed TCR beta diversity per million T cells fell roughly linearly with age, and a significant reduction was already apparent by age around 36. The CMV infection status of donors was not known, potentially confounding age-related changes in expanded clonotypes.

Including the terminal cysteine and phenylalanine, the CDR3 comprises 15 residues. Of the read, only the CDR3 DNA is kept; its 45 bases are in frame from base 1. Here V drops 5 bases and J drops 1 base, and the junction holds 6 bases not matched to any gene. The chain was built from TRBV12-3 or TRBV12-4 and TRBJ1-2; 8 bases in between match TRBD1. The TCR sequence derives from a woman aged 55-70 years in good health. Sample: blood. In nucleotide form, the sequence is TGTGCCAGCAGTACCCAGGGACAGGTTAACTATGGCTACACCTTC. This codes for CASSTQGQVNYGYTF.